The source of this T cell receptor beta chain is a study of PD-1 blockade in classical Hodgkin lymphoma. As for the study in general: Nivolumab was administered to patients intravenously at 3 mg/kg every 2 weeks. Notes on the study in general: In newly diagnosed patients, baseline TCR diversity was reportedly below that of healthy donors. Baseline diversity resembling that of newly diagnosed patients was seen in complete responders. Excluded were patients who started nivolumab under 1 year after ASCT, a group that had lower diversity.

The time point: cycle 4 day 1 (C4D1), after more than 5 weeks of nivolumab. Autologous stem cell transplantation was followed by relapse in every patient, and brentuximab vedotin exposure varied. In the case of this clone: Its specificity is unknown.

Assay: immunoSEQ multiplex PCR; the TCRdb copy retains only in-frame clones and omits some. The sample lists roughly 50,000 clones; around 86% were seen once. The length of the CDR3 is 15 residues. The germline V and J ends were trimmed by 5 bases and 0 bases, with 14 bases remaining between them. The germline CDR1 and CDR2 sequences are MNHNS and SASEGT. J is TRBJ2-7 and V is TRBV6-1; D tentatively fits TRBD1 or TRBD2 (5 bases each). The clonotype originates from a human donor with classical Hodgkin lymphoma. The sequenced sample was peripheral blood mononuclear cells (PBMCs), obtained before the fourth cycle of nivolumab. This chain's CDR3 is CASSSRAGDSYEQYF. DNA for the CDR3: TGTGCCAGCAGTTCCAGGGCCGGGGACTCCTACGAGCAGTACTTC.